A single sample gave rise to the 29 T cell receptor beta chains below, sequenced in a study of response to subunit inactivated influenza vaccine. TCRdb passed the RT-PCR reads through MiXCR, listing each CDR3 protein once. This table has around 570,000 distinct CDR3 sequences, 7.5% to 8.5% appearing once. The source material was PBMCs from blood, sampled roughly 24 months after vaccination. These receptor sequences come from a man between 50 and 69 years old who received an inactivated influenza vaccine.

This clonotype was counted ten times or more. This chain connects TRBV12-3 or TRBV12-4 to TRBJ1-5; D unresolved. CDR3 size: 14 residues. Between the trimmed V and J ends, which lost 3 bases and 4 bases, there was a span of 10 bases. The CDR3 coding sequence is TGTGCCAGCAGTTTTCTGAGCCCGAATCAGCCCCAGCATTTT. Protein product: CASSFLSPNQPQHF.

The chain combines TRBV9 with TRBJ2-2; 7 bases align to TRBD1. The germline CDR1 and CDR2 sequences are SGDLS and YYNGEE. V shed 2 bases, J shed 3 bases, and the junction held 7 bases outside the gene matches. The length of the CDR3 is 16 residues. As DNA, the CDR3 is TGTGCCAGCAGCGTTACAGGGGCTGGAGACACCGGGGAGCTGTTTTTT. It yields the protein CASSVTGAGDTGELFF.

This clonotype was detected a few times. This rearrangement joins TRBV12-3 or TRBV12-4 to TRBJ2-6; D gene ambiguous. V dropped 6 bases and J dropped 4 bases, with 10 bases sitting between them. The CDR3 sequence is 14 residues long. The CDR3: CASSRIGGANVLTF. For the CDR3, the DNA is TGTGCCAGCAGCAGAATTGGAGGGGCCAACGTCCTGACTTTC.

This clonotype has at least ten counts. The chain carries TRBV12-3 or TRBV12-4 and TRBJ1-1, with TRBD1 matching 8 bases. The ends lost 6 bases at V and 4 bases at J; junction bases unmatched: 1. There are 12 residues in the CDR3. The CDR3 region has the DNA TGTGCCAGCAGCCAGGGGGCCACTGAAGCTTTCTTT. As protein: CASSQGATEAFF.

This clonotype was seen ten or more times. The J gene is TRBJ2-6, the V gene TRBV9, with D uncertain. Germline CDR1 is SGDLS and CDR2 is YYNGEE. The CDR3 sequence is 14 residues long. V lost 1 base, J lost 3 bases, and 5 bases lay in between. The CDR3 region is CASSVSLGANVLTF. The DNA for the CDR3 is TGTGCCAGCAGCGTAAGTCTTGGGGCCAACGTCCTGACTTTC.

The chain recombines TRBV4-3 with TRBJ1-4, with 9 positions matching TRBD1. The CDR3 sequence is 17 residues long. With 4 bases clipped from V and 4 bases from J, the junction kept 10 bases outside the gene matches. Per the germline V gene, CDR1 is LGHNA and CDR2 is YSLEER. The CDR3 DNA reads as TGCGCCAGCAGCCTCGAGGGACAGGGACTTGGTAATGAAAAACTGTTTTTT. Protein: CASSLEGQGLGNEKLFF.

This clonotype was seen at least ten times. The CDR3 sequence: CASSAGGGYEQYF. The CDR3 DNA reads as TGTGCCAGCAGTGCAGGGGGAGGCTACGAGCAGTACTTC. The chain recombines TRBV6-1 with TRBJ2-7; a weak D match, TRBD1 (7 bases). Germline V gene sequence: CDR1 MNHNS, CDR2 SASEGT. The CDR3 contains 13 residues. V dropped 4 bases and J dropped 3 bases, with 10 bases sitting between them.

This clonotype showed up many times. The chain has TRBV7-4 and TRBJ1-2; no reliable D call. This CDR3 has 8 residues. Germline lookup yields CDR1 SGHVT and CDR2 SQSDAQ. Trimming took off 9 bases at V and 8 bases at J, with 4 bases between the two ends. This chain's CDR3 is CAREGYTF. In DNA, the CDR3 is TGTGCCAGGGAAGGCTACACCTTC.

This clonotype has more than one count but fewer than ten. The chain employs TRBV5-8 and TRBJ1-1; no firm D call. The CDR3 contains 13 residues. V shed 2 bases and J shed 5 bases, with 10 bases lying between them. Germline V gene lookup returns CDR1 SGHTS and CDR2 YDEGEE. The CDR3 sequence: CASSLRLGTEAFF. In DNA, the CDR3 is TGTGCCAGCAGCTTAAGGCTGGGAACTGAAGCTTTCTTT. The variable domain in full, with the rest retrieved from reference TRBV5-8 and TRBJ1-1, is EAGVTQSPTHLIKTRGQQATLRCSPISGHTSVYWYQQALGLGLQFLLWYDEGEERNRGNFPPRFSGRQFPNYSSELNVNALELEDSALYLCASSLRLGTEAFFGQGTRLTVV.

The chain couples TRBV6-1 to TRBJ2-3; D gene ambiguous. This CDR3 region has 15 residues. The V end was cut by 2 bases, the J end by 0 bases, with 9 bases between. The V gene's germline CDR1 is MNHNS and CDR2 SASEGT. CDR3 region: CASSEMSVSTDTQYF. In nucleotides, the CDR3 is TGTGCCAGCAGTGAAATGTCGGTTAGCACAGATACGCAGTATTTT.

This clonotype showed up just a few times. This sequence joins TRBV5-4 and TRBJ2-1; D gene unclear. V was trimmed by 5 bases and J by 6 bases, leaving 18 bases between them. CDR1 and CDR2 from the germline V gene are SGHNT and YYREEE (reference sequence). This CDR3 region has 15 residues. The CDR3 region is CASSPVGWYGNEQFF. The CDR3 bases are TGTGCCAGCAGTCCAGTGGGTTGGTATGGCAATGAGCAGTTCTTC.

As regards this clonotype: The junction departs from germline at one end; a sequencing error may be responsible. The V gene is TRBV29-1, the J gene TRBJ1-5; 10 positions match TRBD1. This CDR3 contains 14 residues. Germline CDR1 and CDR2: SQVTM and ANQGSEA. The CDR3: CSVCVGTGDQPQQF. The CDR3 DNA is TGCAGCGTCTGCGTTGGGACAGGGGACCAGCCCCAGCAATTT.

The table lists this clonotype with a few counts. The chain recombines TRBV5-6 with TRBJ1-1; 8 nucleotides align to TRBD1. J gave up 0 bases and V 4 bases, and 14 bases lay outside the gene matches. The CDR3 has 18 residues. The germline V gene has CDR1 SGHDT and CDR2 YYEEEE. Written as DNA, the CDR3 is TGTGCCAGCAGCCAACCCCGCCGGCGGGACAGGATGAACACTGAAGCTTTCTTT. Its protein product is CASSQPRRRDRMNTEAFF.

This clonotype was observed a few times. CDR3 region: CASSLAIGAGGYTF. The CDR3 bases are TGCGCCAGCAGCTTGGCCATAGGGGCAGGTGGCTACACCTTC. The gene calls are TRBV5-1 and TRBJ1-2, with D possibly being TRBD1 (5 bases). The V gene lost 0 bases and the J gene lost 7 bases, with 13 bases spanning the gap. This CDR3 spans 14 amino acids. Germline V gene sequence: CDR1 SGHRS, CDR2 YFSETQ. The whole variable domain, filled in from reference TRBV5-1 and TRBJ1-2, reads KAGVTQTPRYLIKTRGQQVTLSCSPISGHRSVSWYQQTPGQGLQFLFEYFSETQRNKGNFPGRFSGRQFSNSRSEMNVSTLELGDSALYLCASSLAIGAGGYTFGSGTRLTVV.

This clonotype was seen a handful of times. This sequence joins TRBV29-1 and TRBJ2-1; TRBD2 agrees at 11 bases. This CDR3 spans 13 amino acids. V lost 7 bases, J lost 7 bases, and 6 bases stayed unmatched. The germline CDR1 and CDR2 sequences are SQVTM and ANQGSEA. The CDR3 coding sequence is TGCAGCGCGCTAAGACTAGCGGGAAATGAGCAGTTCTTC. It is translated as CSALRLAGNEQFF.

This clonotype has more than one count but fewer than ten. The chain links TRBV20-1 to TRBJ2-1; 13 bases are a match to TRBD2. V lost 6 bases, J lost 6 bases, and 11 bases stayed unmatched. This CDR3 region has 16 residues. Germline CDR1 is DFQATT and CDR2 is SNEGSKA (reference sequence). The CDR3, as DNA: TGCAGTGCAGTACTAGCGGGAGGGCCGCGCATCAATGAGCAGTTCTTC. It specifies CSAVLAGGPRINEQFF.

The chain uses TRBV29-1 and TRBJ2-1, with D perhaps matching TRBD2 (5 bases). Per the germline V gene, CDR1 is SQVTM and CDR2 is ANQGSEA. This CDR3 is 14 amino acids long. V was pared by 0 bases and J by 9 bases, with 15 bases between. The DNA of the CDR3 is TGCAGCGTTGAAGATGGGCTAGTCGGAGGTGAGCAGTTCTTC. Its translation is CSVEDGLVGGEQFF.

This clonotype was seen a handful of times. CDR3 in amino acids: CASKPTGTDTQYF. CDR3 sequence (DNA): TGCGCCAGCAAGCCTACAGGCACAGATACGCAGTATTTT. The chain uses TRBV5-1 and TRBJ2-3, with D unresolved. Per the germline V gene, CDR1 is SGHRS and CDR2 is YFSETQ. The CDR3 extends over 13 amino acids. Trimming removed 6 bases at V and 1 base at J, with 9 bases between. Variable domain in full (rest from reference TRBV5-1 and TRBJ2-3): KAGVTQTPRYLIKTRGQQVTLSCSPISGHRSVSWYQQTPGQGLQFLFEYFSETQRNKGNFPGRFSGRQFSNSRSEMNVSTLELGDSALYLCASKPTGTDTQYFGPGTRLTVL.

This clonotype showed up many times. The chain recombines TRBV12-3 or TRBV12-4 with TRBJ1-2; D is undetermined. The CDR3 loop spans 15 amino acids. V lost 5 bases and J lost 3, with 16 bases in between. The CDR3 loop reads CASSPRLREHYGYTF. As DNA, the CDR3 is TGTGCCAGCAGTCCCAGATTGAGGGAACACTATGGCTACACCTTC.

This clonotype was observed many times. The V call is TRBV20-1, the J call TRBJ2-5; 13 bases line up with TRBD2. Per germline, CDR1 DFQATT and CDR2 SNEGSKA (reference sequence). Unmatched junction bases numbered 3, after V lost 6 bases and J lost 5 bases. CDR3 length: 13 amino acids. The CDR3 DNA follows: TGCAGTGCCGGACTAGCGGGGGTTGAGACCCAGTACTTC. It codes for CSAGLAGVETQYF.

This sequence joins TRBV25-1 and TRBJ2-7, with 9 nucleotides matching TRBD1. The ends lost 4 bases at V and 4 bases at J; junction bases unmatched: 11. The CDR3 covers 16 residues. Germline V gives CDR1 MGHDK, CDR2 SYGVNS. The chain's CDR3 is CASSGHRGRGGYEQYF. CDR3 in DNA: TGTGCCAGCAGTGGACACAGGGGGCGCGGCGGTTACGAGCAGTACTTC.

The chain recombines TRBV27 with TRBJ2-1; 13 nucleotides line up with TRBD2. The V gene end was trimmed by 3 bases and the J gene end by 3 bases; junction bases not matched to a gene: 5. The CDR3 consists of 17 residues. Germline V gene lookup returns CDR1 MNHEY and CDR2 SMNVEV (reference sequence). The CDR3 here is CASSFAGTSGVYNEQFF. The CDR3 coding sequence is TGTGCCAGCAGTTTCGCTGGGACTAGCGGGGTCTACAATGAGCAGTTCTTC.

The chain carries TRBV7-6 and TRBJ2-5; TRBD1 agrees at 10 bases. Unmatched junction bases numbered 6, after V lost 5 bases and J lost 0 bases. The CDR3 spans 16 residues. Germline V gives CDR1 SGHVS, CDR2 FNYEAQ. In nucleotides, the CDR3 is TGTGCCAGCAGCAGAGAGGGACAGGGGTACCAAGAGACCCAGTACTTC. It is translated as CASSREGQGYQETQYF.

This clonotype has at least ten counts. V and J are TRBV29-1 and TRBJ2-1; 8 bases are a match to TRBD2. Looked up from germline, CDR1 is SQVTM and CDR2 is ANQGSEA. CDR3 size: 15 residues. V shed 4 bases, J shed 5 bases, and the junction held 10 bases outside the gene matches. DNA for the CDR3: TGCAGCGTTGTAACGGACGGGCGGGGGGACAATGAGCAGTTCTTC. This codes for CSVVTDGRGDNEQFF.

This clonotype was picked up many times. The CDR3 nucleotides read TGTGCCAGCAGTGAAGTGGGAGGACAGGGGTCGGTGTACGAGCAGTACTTC. Translating it yields CASSEVGGQGSVYEQYF. The V gene is TRBV6-1, the J gene TRBJ2-7; 9 bases line up with TRBD1. Germline V gene lookup returns CDR1 MNHNS and CDR2 SASEGT. J was trimmed by 4 bases and V by 1 base; bases with no gene match: 11. This CDR3 contains 17 residues.

At least ten counts were recorded for this clonotype. This chain joins TRBV20-1 and TRBJ2-5, with 8 positions matching TRBD2. Germline CDR1 is DFQATT and CDR2 is SNEGSKA (reference sequence). Germline trimming cut 5 bases from V and 9 bases from J; bases unmatched to any gene: 14. The CDR3 has 14 amino acids. CDR3: CSAQQAGAPWAQYF. CDR3 sequence (DNA): TGCAGTGCTCAACAAGCGGGGGCCCCCTGGGCCCAGTACTTC.

V is TRBV7-2 and J is TRBJ2-7; D is tentatively TRBD1 or TRBD2 (5 bases each). The CDR3 consists of 14 residues. The germline gives CDR1 SGHTA, CDR2 FQGNSA. V was shortened by 1 base and J by 7 bases, with 14 bases between the two germline ends. The CDR3 region is CASSLGAGTGEQYF. CDR3 nucleotide sequence: TGTGCCAGCAGCTTAGGTGCAGGGACGGGAGAGCAGTACTTC.

The rearrangement joins TRBV12-3 or TRBV12-4 to TRBJ2-5; D is perhaps TRBD1 (6 bases). This CDR3 has 14 residues. V lost 7 bases, J lost 5 bases, and 17 bases lay in between. The CDR3 nucleotides read TGTGCCAGCACCCCCAGGGGAGCGAGGGAGACCCAGTACTTC. This translates into CASTPRGARETQYF.

The rearrangement links TRBV20-1 to TRBJ2-7, with TRBD2 as a possible D gene (6 bases). This CDR3 has 15 residues. Trimming removed 5 bases from V and 2 bases from J, with 19 bases in between. Germline V gene lookup returns CDR1 DFQATT and CDR2 SNEGSKA (reference sequence). CDR3 bases: TGCAGTGCTGACGAACGAAGGGAGGCGACCTACGAGCAGTACTTC. Translation gives CSADERREATYEQYF.